These 21 T cell receptor beta chains originate from one sample sequenced in a study of OX40 agonist ivuxolimab in advanced cancers. The library came from the immunoSEQ multiplex PCR assay. TCRdb retrieved this table from immuneACCESS and kept in-frame rearrangements only. Not all clones are present; in checked studies, unresolved V genes account for under half, and no reason is known for the remainder. This sample holds almost 70,000 clones; 86% were observed only once. The leading ten clones occupy roughly 8.2% of the sample. Material: CD4+ or CD8+ T cells sorted from blood, obtained in a trial of the OX40 agonist ivuxolimab. These receptors came from an adult with an advanced solid tumor such as melanoma, head and neck, liver or kidney cancer.

The V gene is TRBV4-3, the J gene TRBJ2-1; tentatively, D is TRBD2 (6 bases). V dropped 0 bases and J dropped 6 bases, with 18 bases sitting between them. Per the germline V gene, CDR1 is LGHNA and CDR2 is YSLEER. The CDR3 is made up of 17 amino acids. In DNA, the CDR3 is TGCGCCAGCAGCCAAGAAGGAGGGACCTCGCGATCCAATGAGCAGTTCTTC. It codes for CASSQEGGTSRSNEQFF.

The chain employs TRBV19 and TRBJ2-3, with a weak D call TRBD1 (6 bases). There are 15 residues in the CDR3. V was shortened by 4 bases and J by 0 bases, with 11 bases between the two germline ends. Germline V gene lookup returns CDR1 LNHDA and CDR2 SQIVND (reference sequence). The CDR3 protein is CASSTGQISTDTQYF. Here the CDR3 DNA reads TGTGCCAGTAGTACCGGACAGATTAGCACAGATACGCAGTATTTT.

This sequence joins TRBV11-1 and TRBJ2-5; D is possibly TRBD2 (6 bases). Deletions cut 8 bases from V and 6 bases from J, with 31 bases between. Germline V gives CDR1 SGHAT, CDR2 FQDESV (reference sequence). The CDR3 runs 18 residues. CDR3 residues: CASSLGRRGSSPHQTQYF. The DNA of the CDR3 is TGTGCCAGCTCCCTGGGGAGACGGGGGTCGTCTCCCCATCAGACCCAGTACTTC.

The rearrangement uses TRBV5-1 and TRBJ2-2; TRBD1 matches 9 bases. The length of the CDR3 is 16 residues. The germline V gene encodes CDR1 SGHRS and CDR2 YFSETQ. J was trimmed by 0 bases and V by 4 bases; bases with no gene match: 4. For the CDR3, the DNA is TGCGCCAGCAGCCCGACAGGGGGTTCGAACACCGGGGAGCTGTTTTTT. Translation gives CASSPTGGSNTGELFF.

This clone was seen a single time. The chain is built from TRBV9 and TRBJ1-1, with 8 bases matching TRBD1. This CDR3 contains 18 residues. V dropped 1 base and J dropped 0; count of bases not matched to a gene: 11. Germline-derived CDR1 and CDR2 are SGDLS and YYNGEE. Here the CDR3 DNA reads TGTGCCAGCAGCGTACCTGCGACAGGGGCTGAAATGAACACTGAAGCTTTCTTT. This encodes CASSVPATGAEMNTEAFF.

This chain uses TRBV7-3 with TRBJ2-2; D ambiguous. Germline V CDR1 and CDR2: SGHTA, FQGTGA. V lost 0 bases and J 4 bases, leaving 9 bases between the germline ends. CDR3 length: 15 residues. The CDR3 here is CASSLTNSFTGELFF. The CDR3 DNA sequence: TGTGCCAGCAGCTTAACGAACAGTTTCACCGGGGAGCTGTTTTTT.

This clone was recorded only once. The chain carries TRBV5-1 and TRBJ2-1; no reliable D call. Germline loops: CDR1 SGHRS, CDR2 YFSETQ. Trimming stripped 3 bases from V and 12 bases from J, with 10 bases between. This CDR3 has 11 residues. This CDR3 is CASSSDGMQFF. CDR3 DNA sequence: TGCGCCAGCAGCTCGGACGGTATGCAGTTCTTC.

In its sample, this clone is medium-sized. The CDR3 nucleotides are TGTGCCAGCAGTTACAGTTCAGGTCTGGGGAACACTGAAGCTTTCTTT. It encodes CASSYSSGLGNTEAFF. The rearrangement links TRBV6-5 to TRBJ1-1; no reliable D call. Trimming took off 2 bases at V and 1 base at J, with 14 bases between the two ends. Per germline, CDR1 MNHEY and CDR2 SVGAGI. The CDR3 sequence is 16 residues long.

The chain couples TRBV6-5 to TRBJ1-1; D is ambiguous. The CDR3 contains 12 residues. The V end was cut by 6 bases, the J end by 5 bases, with 10 bases between. CDR1 is MNHEY and CDR2 is SVGAGI in the germline V gene. The CDR3 protein is CASRKGGTEAFF. Here the CDR3 DNA reads TGTGCCAGCAGAAAGGGCGGGACTGAAGCTTTCTTT.

The rearrangement joins TRBV2 to TRBJ1-5, with 9 positions matching TRBD1. The germline CDR1 and CDR2 sequences are SNHLY and FYNNEI. The CDR3 has 19 residues. Germline trimming cut 5 bases from V and 5 bases from J; bases unmatched to any gene: 19. In DNA, the CDR3 is TGTGCCAGCAGTACCGACAGTAAAACAGGGGGCAGAATGGATCAGCCCCAGCATTTT. Amino acid sequence: CASSTDSKTGGRMDQPQHF.

V is TRBV7-9 and J is TRBJ1-4; no firm D call. V lost 5 bases to trimming and J lost 8 bases, with 15 bases between them. Germline CDR1 reads SEHNR; CDR2 reads FQNEAQ (reference sequence). This CDR3 contains 14 residues. In DNA, the CDR3 is TGTGCCAGCAGCGCGAATACCGGACGGGAAAAACTGTTTTTT. This encodes CASSANTGREKLFF.

The gene calls are TRBV27 and TRBJ2-1, with 7 bases identical to TRBD1. The CDR3 length is 14 residues. The trim removed 5 bases at V and 6 bases at J, leaving 7 bases unmatched. Germline V CDR1 and CDR2: MNHEY, SMNVEV (reference sequence). The CDR3 DNA is TGTGCCAGCAGTGTAAGGGGGCATGGCAATGAGCAGTTCTTC. Its protein is CASSVRGHGNEQFF.

This clone was seen a few times. This chain uses TRBV6-4 with TRBJ1-1; no definite D call. V was trimmed by 2 bases and J by 4 bases, leaving 11 bases between them. CDR3 size: 14 residues. CDR1 is MRHNA, CDR2 SNTAGT, per germline. The CDR3 DNA sequence: TGTGCCAGCAGTGACAGTAGCCTTGGCACTGAAGCTTTCTTT. Translating gives CASSDSSLGTEAFF.

The V gene is TRBV6-5, the J gene TRBJ1-5, with a possible D match to TRBD1 (6 bases). Trimming removed 0 bases from V and 7 bases from J, with 7 bases in between. This CDR3 has 13 residues. Per the germline V gene, CDR1 is MNHEY and CDR2 is SVGAGI. CDR3 loop: CASSYSRGQPQHF. DNA for the CDR3: TGTGCCAGCAGTTACTCGAGGGGGCAGCCCCAGCATTTT.

V gene TRBV4-2 combines with J gene TRBJ2-3; 8 bases are a match to TRBD1. Trimming cost V 1 base and J 3 bases; bases outside gene matches: 3. The length of the CDR3 is 15 residues. Per the germline V gene, CDR1 is LGHNA and CDR2 is YNFKEQ. The CDR3 sequence: CASSQADRGTDTQYF. CDR3 DNA: TGTGCCAGCAGCCAAGCTGACAGGGGAACAGATACGCAGTATTTT.

The J gene is TRBJ2-1, the V gene TRBV9; no clear D gene. The CDR3 has 12 amino acids. Germline-derived CDR1 and CDR2 are SGDLS and YYNGEE. Trimming stripped 0 bases from V and 10 bases from J, with 8 bases between. The DNA for the CDR3 is TGTGCCAGCAGCGTAGAGCCGTCCGAGCAGTTCTTC. Amino acids: CASSVEPSEQFF.

This clone was recorded a few times. The chain couples TRBV7-9 to TRBJ1-6, with no clear D. This CDR3 region has 14 residues. Trimming stripped 6 bases from V and 8 bases from J, with 14 bases between. The germline CDR1 and CDR2 sequences are SEHNR and FQNEAQ (reference sequence). The CDR3 protein is CASSLGQIYSPLHF. CDR3 nucleotide sequence: TGTGCCAGCAGTCTTGGGCAGATTTATTCACCCCTCCACTTT.

The CDR3 sequence is CASSRDTASTEAFF. CDR3 nucleotide sequence: TGTGCCAGCAGCCGGGACACGGCGAGCACTGAAGCTTTCTTT. J is TRBJ1-1 and V is TRBV7-8, with D maybe TRBD1 (6 bases). The CDR3 is 14 residues long. The V and J ends lost 5 bases and 4 bases respectively, with 14 bases between them. Per the germline V gene, CDR1 is SGHVS and CDR2 is FQNEAQ.

The V and J genes are TRBV11-2 and TRBJ1-3; no clear D gene. Germline-derived CDR1 and CDR2 are SGHAT and FQNNGV. CDR3 size: 14 residues. Trimming removed 0 bases from V and 3 bases from J, with 6 bases in between. The CDR3 nucleotides are TGTGCCAGCAGCTTAGAACCGGTTGGAAACACCATATATTTT. This sequence encodes CASSLEPVGNTIYF. The full variable domain, its missing parts supplied by reference TRBV11-2 and TRBJ1-3, is EAGVAQSPRYKIIEKRQSVAFWCNPISGHATLYWYQQILGQGPKLLIQFQNNGVVDDSQLPKDRFSAERLKGVDSTLKIQPAKLEDSAVYLCASSLEPVGNTIYFGEGSWLTVV.

The chain couples TRBV4-1 to TRBJ1-2; D unresolved. From germline, CDR1 is MGHRA and CDR2 YSYEKL. The CDR3 totals 13 residues. V was clipped by 5 bases and J by 4 bases, with 11 bases between them. The CDR3 here is CASSAPIFYGYTF. In nucleotides, the CDR3 is TGCGCCAGCAGCGCTCCCATCTTCTATGGCTACACCTTC.

The gene calls are TRBV10-2 and TRBJ1-5, with D unclear. CDR1 is WSHSY, CDR2 SAAADI, per germline. CDR3 length: 14 residues. The V gene lost 2 bases and the J gene lost 3 bases, with 8 bases spanning the gap. The CDR3 is CASSEARLNQPQHF. For the CDR3, the DNA is TGCGCCAGCAGTGAGGCACGGCTCAATCAGCCCCAGCATTTT.